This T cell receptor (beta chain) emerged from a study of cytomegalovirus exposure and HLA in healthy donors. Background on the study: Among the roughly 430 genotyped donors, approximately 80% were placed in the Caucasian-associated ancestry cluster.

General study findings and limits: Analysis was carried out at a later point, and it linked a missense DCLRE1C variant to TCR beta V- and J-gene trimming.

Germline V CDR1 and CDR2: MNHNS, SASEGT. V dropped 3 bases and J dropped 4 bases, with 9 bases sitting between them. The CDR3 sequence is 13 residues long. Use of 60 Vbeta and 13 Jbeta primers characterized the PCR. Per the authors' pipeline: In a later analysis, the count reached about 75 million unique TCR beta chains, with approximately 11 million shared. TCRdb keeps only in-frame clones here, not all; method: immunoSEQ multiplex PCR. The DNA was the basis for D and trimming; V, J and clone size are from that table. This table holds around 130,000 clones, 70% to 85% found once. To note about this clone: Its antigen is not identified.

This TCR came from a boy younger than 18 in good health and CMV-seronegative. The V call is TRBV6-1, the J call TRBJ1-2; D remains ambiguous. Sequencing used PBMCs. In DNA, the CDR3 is TGTGCCAGCAGTGAGGCGGGGTTCTATGGCTACACCTTC. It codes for CASSEAGFYGYTF.